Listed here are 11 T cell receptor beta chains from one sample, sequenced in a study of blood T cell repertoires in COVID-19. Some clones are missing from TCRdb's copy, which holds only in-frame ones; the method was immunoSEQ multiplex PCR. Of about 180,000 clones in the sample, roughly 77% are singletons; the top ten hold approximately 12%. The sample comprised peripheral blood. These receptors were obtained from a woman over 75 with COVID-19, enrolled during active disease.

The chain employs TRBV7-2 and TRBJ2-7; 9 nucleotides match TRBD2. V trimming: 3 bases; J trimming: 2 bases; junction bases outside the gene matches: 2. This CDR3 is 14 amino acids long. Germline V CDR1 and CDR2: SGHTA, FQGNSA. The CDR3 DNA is TGTGCCAGCAGCTTTAGCGGGAGCGCCTACGAGCAGTACTTC. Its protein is CASSFSGSAYEQYF.

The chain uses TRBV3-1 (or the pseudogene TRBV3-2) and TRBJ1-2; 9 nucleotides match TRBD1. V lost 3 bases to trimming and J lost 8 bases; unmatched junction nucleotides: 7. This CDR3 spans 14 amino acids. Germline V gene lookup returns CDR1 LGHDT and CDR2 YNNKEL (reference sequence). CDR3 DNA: TGTGCCAGCAGCCAGCCGGACAGGGGAGAGGGCTACACCTTC. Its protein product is CASSQPDRGEGYTF.

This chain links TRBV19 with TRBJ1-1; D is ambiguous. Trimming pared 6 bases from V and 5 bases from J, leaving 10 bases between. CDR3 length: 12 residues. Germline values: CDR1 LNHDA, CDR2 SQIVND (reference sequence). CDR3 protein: CASSRRGTEAFF. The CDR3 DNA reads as TGTGCCAGTAGCCGGAGAGGGACTGAAGCTTTCTTT.

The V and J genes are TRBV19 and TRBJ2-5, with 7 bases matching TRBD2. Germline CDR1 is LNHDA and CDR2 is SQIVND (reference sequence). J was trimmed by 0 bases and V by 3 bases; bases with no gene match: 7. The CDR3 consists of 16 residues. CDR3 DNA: TGTGCCAGTAGTATTATGTGGGGACTACACCAAGAGACCCAGTACTTC. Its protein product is CASSIMWGLHQETQYF.

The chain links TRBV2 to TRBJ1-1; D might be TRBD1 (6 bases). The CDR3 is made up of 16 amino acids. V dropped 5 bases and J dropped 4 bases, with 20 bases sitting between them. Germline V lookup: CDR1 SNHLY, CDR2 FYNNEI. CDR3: CASSIKRGAAGTEAFF. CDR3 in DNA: TGTGCCAGCAGTATAAAACGGGGGGCCGCCGGCACTGAAGCTTTCTTT.

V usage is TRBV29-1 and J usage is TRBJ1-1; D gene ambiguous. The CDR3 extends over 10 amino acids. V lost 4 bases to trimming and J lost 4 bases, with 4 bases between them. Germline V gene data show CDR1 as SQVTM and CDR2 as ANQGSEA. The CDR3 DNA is TGCAGCGTTGTTAGCACTGAAGCTTTCTTT. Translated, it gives CSVVSTEAFF.

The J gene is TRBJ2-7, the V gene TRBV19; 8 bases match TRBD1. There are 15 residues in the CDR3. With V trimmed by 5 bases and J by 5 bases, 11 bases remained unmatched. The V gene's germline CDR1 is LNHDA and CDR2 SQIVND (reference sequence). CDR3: CASSFTVTGVHEQYF. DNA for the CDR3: TGTGCCAGTAGTTTTACCGTGACAGGGGTCCACGAGCAGTACTTC.

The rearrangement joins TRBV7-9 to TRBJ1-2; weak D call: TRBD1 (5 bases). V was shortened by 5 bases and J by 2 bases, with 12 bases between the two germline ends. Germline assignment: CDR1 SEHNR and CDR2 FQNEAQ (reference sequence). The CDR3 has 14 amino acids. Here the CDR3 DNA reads TGTGCCAGCAGCCGTCACGACAGCAACTATGGCTACACCTTC. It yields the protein CASSRHDSNYGYTF.

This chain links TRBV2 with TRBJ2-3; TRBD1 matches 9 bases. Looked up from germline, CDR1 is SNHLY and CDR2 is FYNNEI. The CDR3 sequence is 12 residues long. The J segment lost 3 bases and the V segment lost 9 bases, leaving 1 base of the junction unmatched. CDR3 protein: CASGQGTDTQYF. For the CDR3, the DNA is TGTGCCAGTGGACAGGGGACAGATACGCAGTATTTT.

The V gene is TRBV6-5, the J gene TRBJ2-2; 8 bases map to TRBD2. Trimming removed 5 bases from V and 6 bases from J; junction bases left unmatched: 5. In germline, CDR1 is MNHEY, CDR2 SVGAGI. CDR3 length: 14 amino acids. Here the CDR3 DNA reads TGTGCCAGCAGTCGAAGCGGGAGAGCCGGGGAGCTGTTTTTT. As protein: CASSRSGRAGELFF.

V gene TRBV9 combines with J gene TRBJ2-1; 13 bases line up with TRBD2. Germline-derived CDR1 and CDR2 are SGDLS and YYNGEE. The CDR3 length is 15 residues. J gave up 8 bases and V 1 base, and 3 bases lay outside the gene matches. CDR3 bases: TGTGCCAGCAGCGTAATAGGACTAGCGGGAGATGAGCAGTTCTTC. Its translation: CASSVIGLAGDEQFF.